This T cell receptor (beta chain) was identified in a study of T cells in Graves' hyperthyroidism and ophthalmopathy. Looking at the study overall: The blood sample was taken at first diagnosis, before treatment began.

Note on this clonotype: What it recognizes is unknown.

The investigators amplified TCR beta CDR3 regions from RNA transcripts. An initial round of RT-PCR targeting the TCR CDR3 relied on the HTBI primer set. From the multiplex PCR reads, TCRdb called clonotypes with MiXCR, one entry per CDR3 protein. The sample has hundreds of thousands of distinct CDR3 sequences, around a sixth seen once. The germline V gene encodes CDR1 DFQATT and CDR2 SNEGSKA (reference sequence). The V and J ends lost 6 bases and 6 bases respectively, with 11 bases between them. The CDR3 consists of 11 residues. Study results and limitations: Blood samples included most of the expanded thyroid clonotypes exceeding 0.001.

Graves' hyperthyroidism qualified as stable when ophthalmopathy did not progress within 18 months. This sample holds PBMCs from 10 ml fresh peripheral blood. The specimen was blood. This TCR derives from a woman aged 18-29 years with Graves' hyperthyroidism. The V call is TRBV20-1, the J call TRBJ2-5; D may be TRBD2 (5 bases). CDR3 in amino acids: CSAFGGQTQYF. The CDR3 DNA reads as TGCAGTGCCTTCGGAGGACAGACCCAGTACTTC.